The clone carrying this T cell receptor beta chain was picked up a small number of times. Its specificity is unknown. The data are from a study of blood T cells in healthy people across ages. Trimming stripped 3 bases from V and 0 bases from J, with 3 bases between. Germline V CDR1 and CDR2: SGDLS, YYNGEE. This CDR3 contains 12 residues. Broader study findings: Underestimates were what the diversity estimates from one million T cells were considered to be.

Combining a sample-barcoded 5' primer with a J-beta primer mix, a second PCR ran for roughly 7 to 11 cycles. Each CDR3 protein gets one entry after TCRdb re-called the 5' RACE reads with MiXCR. The sample consists of about 800,000 distinct CDR3 sequences, 20% to 25% of them appearing once. These data were likewise used in another study, on T cells of mothers and their children. That report notes: Both sample barcodes and 2-4 random nucleotides came from the M1S primer of the second PCR. Whether related or unrelated, pairs show similar shaping of TCR recombination output by thymic selection. There was no detection of any persistent microchimeric T cell clones.

This clonotype was obtained from a boy younger than 18 in good health. The gene calls are TRBV9 and TRBJ1-1; D call uncertain. The sequencing sample was made of blood. The CDR3 loop is CASSGVNTEAFF. As DNA, the CDR3 is TGTGCCAGCAGCGGGGTGAACACTGAAGCTTTCTTT.